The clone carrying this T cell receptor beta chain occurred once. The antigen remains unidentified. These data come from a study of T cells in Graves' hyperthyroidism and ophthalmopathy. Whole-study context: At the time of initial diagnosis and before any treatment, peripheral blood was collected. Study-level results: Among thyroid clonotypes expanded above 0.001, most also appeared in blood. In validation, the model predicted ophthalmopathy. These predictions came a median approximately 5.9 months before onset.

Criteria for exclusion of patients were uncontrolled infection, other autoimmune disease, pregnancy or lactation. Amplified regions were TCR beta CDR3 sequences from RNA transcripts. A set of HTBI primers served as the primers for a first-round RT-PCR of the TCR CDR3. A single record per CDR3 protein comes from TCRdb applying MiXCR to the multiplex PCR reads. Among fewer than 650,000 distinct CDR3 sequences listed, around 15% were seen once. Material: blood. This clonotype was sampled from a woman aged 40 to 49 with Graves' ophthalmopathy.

The CDR3 coding sequence is TGTGCCAGCAGCCCCCAAGGGGGAGGGTTCTACACTGAAGCTTTCTTT. Its translation is CASSPQGGGFYTEAFF. This chain uses TRBV9 with TRBJ1-1; TRBD1 might be the D (6 bases). Germline assignment: CDR1 SGDLS and CDR2 YYNGEE. This CDR3 region has 16 residues. Trimming left V 4 bases short and J 3 bases short, with 19 bases between. Variable domain in full (rest from reference TRBV9 and TRBJ1-1): DSGVTQTPKHLITATGQRVTLRCSPRSGDLSVYWYQQSLDQGLQFLIQYYNGEERAKGNILERFSAQQFPDLHSELNLSSLELGDSALYFCASSPQGGGFYTEAFFGQGTRLTVV.